This TCR beta chain comes out of a study of cytomegalovirus exposure and HLA in healthy donors. Across the whole study: Earlier results showed 117 million unique TCR beta sequences derived from some 180 million T cells. Broader study findings: Sequencing artifact likely explains a cluster of highly shared sequence variants.

Germline values: CDR1 SGHRS, CDR2 YFSETQ. V was shortened by 1 base and J by 5 bases, with 13 bases between the two germline ends. The CDR3 covers 16 residues. PCR involved 60 Vbeta and 13 Jbeta primers. Only in-frame clones appear in the TCRdb table, and some are missing; sequencing was by immunoSEQ multiplex PCR. The sample carries about 160,000 clones, more than 65% recorded once. Comments on this clone: The antigen is not known.

Sequenced input: PBMCs. The rearrangement joins TRBV5-1 to TRBJ1-6; D unresolved. The source of this sequence is a woman aged 25 to 45 in good health and CMV-seronegative. CDR3 coding DNA: TGCGCCAGCAGCTTGATTGAGGGTTCCAATAATTCACCCCTCCACTTT. This gives the protein CASSLIEGSNNSPLHF. The whole variable domain, remainder taken from reference TRBV5-1 and TRBJ1-6, is KAGVTQTPRYLIKTRGQQVTLSCSPISGHRSVSWYQQTPGQGLQFLFEYFSETQRNKGNFPGRFSGRQFSNSRSEMNVSTLELGDSALYLCASSLIEGSNNSPLHFGNGTRLTVT.